A single sample gave rise to the 7 T cell receptor beta chains below, sequenced in a study of high-grade serous ovarian cancer treatment subgroups. Tumor tissue was taken before any definitive surgery or chemotherapy was given. Assay used: immunoSEQ multiplex PCR; TCRdb lists only in-frame clones, some missing. The sample lists approximately 5,000 clones; roughly 69% were seen once. Input material: tumor tissue. The receptor source for this set is a human donor with high-grade serous ovarian cancer.

V is TRBV4-3 and J is TRBJ2-7, with 8 nucleotides matching TRBD2. The CDR3 spans 14 residues. CDR1 and CDR2 (germline): LGHNA, YSLEER. J lost 0 bases, V lost 2 bases, and 0 bases had no gene match. CDR3 nucleotide sequence: TGCGCCAGCAGCCAAAGCGGGGGCTCCTACGAGCAGTACTTC. The encoded protein is CASSQSGGSYEQYF.

The CDR3, as DNA: TGTGCCAGCAGCCAATCGGGGGCAGGCCAGCCCCAGCATTTT. Translation: CASSQSGAGQPQHF. The chain combines TRBV14 with TRBJ1-5, with D possibly being TRBD1 (6 bases). The germline CDR1 and CDR2 sequences are SGHDN and FVKESK. The CDR3 is 14 residues long. The V end was cut by 2 bases, the J end by 7 bases, with 12 bases between.

The rearrangement joins TRBV7-2 to TRBJ2-3; 8 nucleotides align to TRBD1. This CDR3 has 16 residues. The junction had 7 bases not matched to a gene; V was cut back by 2 bases and J by 3 bases. Germline V gene sequence: CDR1 SGHTA, CDR2 FQGNSA. The CDR3 nucleotides are TGTGCCAGCAGCTTACAACAGGGGGTTTTGACAGATACGCAGTATTTT. Its translation: CASSLQQGVLTDTQYF.

The V gene is TRBV4-1, the J gene TRBJ1-1; tentative D call: TRBD1 (5 bases). The CDR3 runs to 16 residues. The germline V gene encodes CDR1 MGHRA and CDR2 YSYEKL. Between the trimmed V and J ends, which lost 6 bases and 6 bases, there was a span of 23 bases. The CDR3 loop is CASRRRGRDGLAEAFF. The CDR3 DNA reads as TGCGCCAGCAGGCGGCGGGGGAGGGATGGGTTGGCTGAAGCTTTCTTT.

This clone was recorded a few times. The rearrangement links TRBV9 to TRBJ2-1; D is undetermined. Trimming took off 1 base at V and 5 bases at J, with 13 bases between the two ends. This CDR3 contains 15 residues. Germline loops: CDR1 SGDLS, CDR2 YYNGEE. The CDR3 sequence is CASSVTLNTHNEQFF. In DNA, the CDR3 is TGTGCCAGCAGCGTAACGCTCAACACGCACAATGAGCAGTTCTTC.

The V and J genes are TRBV13 and TRBJ2-1; 10 nucleotides align to TRBD2. CDR1 is PRHDT, CDR2 FYEKMQ, per germline (reference sequence). The CDR3 is made up of 16 amino acids. V lost 5 bases to trimming and J lost 6 bases; unmatched junction nucleotides: 10. CDR3 DNA sequence: TGTGCCAGCAGCCCCGAGCGGGGGGGCTTCTTCAATGAGCAGTTCTTC. Translated, it gives CASSPERGGFFNEQFF.

This clone appeared a few times. J is TRBJ1-5 and V is TRBV4-1; no clear D. Deletions cut 0 bases from V and 7 bases from J, with 4 bases between. The CDR3 covers 12 residues. Germline assignment: CDR1 MGHRA and CDR2 YSYEKL. CDR3 coding DNA: TGCGCCAGCAGCCAAGACGGCCAGCCCCAGCATTTT. It translates to CASSQDGQPQHF.